A selection of T cell receptor beta chains follows, all from one sample in a study of blood T cell repertoires in COVID-19. Sequenced by immunoSEQ multiplex PCR; TCRdb stores in-frame clones only, minus some. The repertoire includes about 260,000 clones, approximately 79% of them detected once, and around 4.1% sits in the top ten. Input material: PBMCs or T cells enriched from blood (not recorded which). The receptors come from a man in his thirties or forties with acute COVID-19. The CDR3 runs from the conserved cysteine through the conserved F or W. Fields, in order: CDR3 DNA, CDR3 protein, D gene, J gene, clone size, CDR3 length, V gene. The D gene is left open where the match is weak. Where a row states a size, it is once, few, many or the class of an expanded clone; other rows omit it.

TGTGCCAGCAGTGAATTGGCCACCGGGGAGCTGTTTTTT,CASSELATGELFF,-,TRBJ2-2,-,13,TRBV6-1
TGTGCCAGCAGCTTAGAAGGGGCTGGGGCCAACGTCCTGACTTTC,CASSLEGAGANVLTF,-,TRBJ2-6,-,15,TRBV7-2
TGTGCCAGCAGCTCAGGACTAGCGGGAGGGCAAGAGACCCAGTACTTC,CASSSGLAGGQETQYF,TRBD2,TRBJ2-5,-,16,TRBV7-3
TGTGCCAGCAGCTTAGAGTTAGATTCACCCCTCCACTTT,CASSLELDSPLHF,-,TRBJ1-6,-,13,TRBV7-9
TGTGCCAGCAGCAGGGGACAGGGAATAACAGATACGCAGTATTTT,CASSRGQGITDTQYF,TRBD1,TRBJ2-3,-,15,TRBV9
TGCGCCAGCAGCCTTTCCCTAGTGAACATTCAGTACTTC,CASSLSLVNIQYF,-,TRBJ2-4,-,13,TRBV4-1
TGTGCCACCAGTGCCCCAAGCGGGGTCGAGAACACCGGGGAGCTGTTTTTT,CATSAPSGVENTGELFF,TRBD2,TRBJ2-2,-,17,TRBV24-1
TGTGCCAGCAGCGCCCGACAGGGGGCTGGAAACACCATATATTTT,CASSARQGAGNTIYF,TRBD1,TRBJ1-3,-,15,TRBV7-8
TGTGCCAGCTCAACAGGGATGAACACTGAAGCTTTCTTT,CASSTGMNTEAFF,-,TRBJ1-1,-,13,TRBV18
TGTGCCAGCAGCTTGCTCGGGGGGCTGACCTACAATGAGCAGTTCTTC,CASSLLGGLTYNEQFF,-,TRBJ2-1,-,16,TRBV9
TGTGCCAGCAGCCTAGGAACTCACACCGGGGAGCTGTTTTTT,CASSLGTHTGELFF,-,TRBJ2-2,-,14,TRBV7-3
TGTGCCACCCAGCGGGATCGGGTCACCGGGGAGCTGTTTTTT,CATQRDRVTGELFF,TRBD2,TRBJ2-2,-,14,TRBV15
TGTGCCAGCAGCTCCAATACATTGAACACTGAAGCTTTCTTT,CASSSNTLNTEAFF,-,TRBJ1-1,-,14,TRBV11-3
TGTGCCAGCAGCTACCGACCTCGGGACAGGGGAGCTTTCTTT,CASSYRPRDRGAFF,TRBD1,TRBJ1-1,-,14,TRBV11-3
TGTGCCAGCAGCTTAAAACTAGCGGTTAACAATGAGCAGTTCTTC,CASSLKLAVNNEQFF,TRBD2,TRBJ2-1,-,15,TRBV7-2
TGTGCCAGCAGCTTATCTTTAGCGGGAGGACGGAGTCACAGCGGGAGACCGGTTGAGCAGTTCTTC,CASSLSLAGGRSHSGRPVEQFF,TRBD2,TRBJ2-1,-,22,TRBV7-3
TGTGCCAGCGGAGCGGGGGGCTCGTCCTACAATGAGCAGTTCTTC,CASGAGGSSYNEQFF,TRBD2,TRBJ2-1,-,15,TRBV5-6
TGTGCCAGCAGCGGGGCGCGGGGCTCTGGAAACACCATATATTTT,CASSGARGSGNTIYF,-,TRBJ1-3,-,15,TRBV9
TGTGCCAGCAGCTTCGGGACGACAGGGGCCCCCTGGTCCCAGCATTTT,CASSFGTTGAPWSQHF,TRBD1,TRBJ1-5,-,16,TRBV13
TGTGCCAGCTCAACAACCACGAGGGGGCCTACCGGGGAGCTGTTTTTT,CASSTTTRGPTGELFF,TRBD1,TRBJ2-2,-,16,TRBV18
TGTGCCACCAGCAGAGTTAGAACCGGGGAGCTGTTTTTT,CATSRVRTGELFF,-,TRBJ2-2,-,13,TRBV15
TGTGCCAGCAGCTATTACTTTGGAAACACCATATATTTT,CASSYYFGNTIYF,-,TRBJ1-3,-,13,TRBV7-2
TGTGCCAGCTCAGACGGACAGGGGGCATTTCAGCCCCAGCATTTT,CASSDGQGAFQPQHF,TRBD1,TRBJ1-5,once,15,TRBV18
TGTGCCAGCAGTCGCGGACAGAGTAACACTGAAGCTTTCTTT,CASSRGQSNTEAFF,-,TRBJ1-1,-,14,TRBV5-4
TGCAGCGTCGGTACTAATCAGCCCCAGCATTTT,CSVGTNQPQHF,-,TRBJ1-5,-,11,TRBV29-1
TGCGCCAGCAGTCCCACTACAAGAGAGACCCAGTACTTC,CASSPTTRETQYF,-,TRBJ2-5,-,13,TRBV23-1
TGCGCCAGCATGATAACGGCCCGACAGTTAGATACGCAGTATTTT,CASMITARQLDTQYF,-,TRBJ2-3,-,15,TRBV5-1
TGTGCCAGTAGTATCAGAGCGGGAGGAAGCTCCTACAATGAGCAGTTCTTC,CASSIRAGGSSYNEQFF,TRBD2,TRBJ2-1,-,17,TRBV19
TGTGCCCCCCCGCAAGAGACCCAGTACTTC,CAPPQETQYF,-,TRBJ2-5,-,10,TRBV27
TGTGCCAGCAGCTCCGGGACTTGGGGCTACACCTTC,CASSSGTWGYTF,-,TRBJ1-2,-,12,TRBV5-5
TGTGCCAGTAGTAGGGGACAGGGGAGCTATGGCTACACCTTC,CASSRGQGSYGYTF,TRBD1,TRBJ1-2,-,14,TRBV19
TGTGCCAGCAGAAAAGGGGGCGGTATTCAAGAGACCCAGTACTTC,CASRKGGGIQETQYF,TRBD1,TRBJ2-5,-,15,TRBV9
TGTGCCAGCAGCCTCGACCGGGACAGTAGAGCTTTCTTT,CASSLDRDSRAFF,TRBD1,TRBJ1-1,-,13,TRBV5-4
TGTGCCAGCAGTTACCGAGACAGGGGAACTAAGACCCAGTACTTC,CASSYRDRGTKTQYF,TRBD1,TRBJ2-5,-,15,TRBV6-5
TGTGCCAGCAGAAAGTCCGGGACAGAAAATCAGCCCCAGCATTTT,CASRKSGTENQPQHF,TRBD1,TRBJ1-5,once,15,TRBV5-6
TGCAGCGTGGACAGGGGGCGGAATGAGCAGTTCTTC,CSVDRGRNEQFF,TRBD1,TRBJ2-1,-,12,TRBV29-1
TGTGCCTGGAGGGTCATAGTGGGGGGGATGAACACTGAAGCTTTCTTT,CAWRVIVGGMNTEAFF,-,TRBJ1-1,-,16,TRBV30
TGTGCCAGCAGAAAGGACGGGAACGCTGGGGCCAACGTCCTGACTTTC,CASRKDGNAGANVLTF,-,TRBJ2-6,-,16,TRBV4-2
TGTGCCAGCATCACGACAGGGCACTATGGCTACACCTTC,CASITTGHYGYTF,TRBD1,TRBJ1-2,-,13,TRBV6-5
TGTGCCAGCAGTTTTGTGGGCAGGTGGGGCTCTTATTCACCCCTCCACTTT,CASSFVGRWGSYSPLHF,-,TRBJ1-6,-,17,TRBV27